The 14 T cell receptor beta chains reported below all come from one sample, sequenced in a study of T-cell memory formation after mild COVID-19. One entry per CDR3 protein results from TCRdb running MiXCR on the 5' RACE reads. The sample consists of 100,000 to 120,000 distinct CDR3 sequences, 18% of them appearing once. The sequenced material came from PBMCs or a T cell subset sorted from them (not recorded which). The receptors originated from a man between 18 and 35 years old who had mild COVID-19 (a few samples of this study predate the infection). Cell type and time point are not known.

This clonotype was picked up a small number of times. The chain links TRBV12-3 or TRBV12-4 to TRBJ1-2; D call uncertain. The CDR3 is 15 amino acids. The V gene lost 4 bases and the J gene lost 3 bases, with 15 bases spanning the gap. CDR3 DNA: TGTGCCAGCAGTTCGTATCGGACGGTTCACTATGGCTACACCTTC. This codes for CASSSYRTVHYGYTF.

This clonotype was seen more than once but under ten times. The CDR3 protein is CASSFRAGANVLTF. The CDR3 DNA reads TGTGCCAGCAGCTTCAGGGCTGGGGCCAACGTCCTGACTTTC. The chain couples TRBV5-6 to TRBJ2-6, with a possible D match to TRBD1 (5 bases). This CDR3 region has 14 residues. The germline CDR1 and CDR2 sequences are SGHDT and YYEEEE. The V end lost 2 bases, the J end lost 2 bases, and 5 bases lay between the germline ends.

There are a few counts of this clonotype. The chain recombines TRBV3-1 with TRBJ1-1; D unclear. The CDR3 runs to 15 residues. CDR1 is LGHDT and CDR2 is YNNKEL in the germline V gene (reference sequence). V was pared by 0 bases and J by 7 bases, with 15 bases between. CDR3 loop: CASSQDHGSLGEAFF. The CDR3 DNA reads TGTGCCAGCAGCCAAGATCACGGATCCCTAGGTGAAGCTTTCTTT.

This clonotype came up a few times. This chain joins TRBV5-1 and TRBJ1-1; tentative D call: TRBD1 (6 bases). The V and J ends lost 5 bases and 1 base respectively, with 12 bases between them. Germline CDR1 reads SGHRS; CDR2 reads YFSETQ. The CDR3 covers 14 residues. CDR3 in amino acids: CASSWGQKNTEAFF. The CDR3 coding sequence is TGCGCCAGCAGTTGGGGACAAAAGAACACTGAAGCTTTCTTT.

This clonotype was observed a handful of times. The chain recombines TRBV24-1 with TRBJ2-1; D is perhaps TRBD2 (5 bases). CDR1 is KGHDR, CDR2 SFDVKD, per germline. Trimming stripped 2 bases from V and 6 bases from J, with 13 bases between. There are 15 residues in the CDR3. CDR3 region: CATSDSGLFANEQFF. CDR3 sequence (DNA): TGTGCCACCAGTGATTCCGGACTTTTCGCCAATGAGCAGTTCTTC.

This CDR3 is CASSIGGPTNEKLFF. The CDR3 nucleotides are TGTGCCAGCAGCATAGGGGGCCCAACTAATGAAAAACTGTTTTTT. This chain links TRBV5-4 with TRBJ1-4, with 7 bases aligning to TRBD1. J lost 0 bases, V lost 4 bases, and 3 bases had no gene match. CDR3 length: 15 residues. Germline CDR1 and CDR2: SGHNT and YYREEE (reference sequence).

This clonotype showed up just a few times. The genes are TRBV20-1 and TRBJ2-7, with TRBD2 identical over 15 bases. Germline loops: CDR1 DFQATT, CDR2 SNEGSKA (reference sequence). Germline trimming cut 6 bases from V and 12 bases from J; bases unmatched to any gene: 9. CDR3 length: 13 amino acids. The CDR3 sequence: CSAGTSGGYGLYF. CDR3 nucleotide sequence: TGCAGTGCCGGGACTAGCGGGGGGTATGGCTTGTACTTC.

There are a few counts of this clonotype. V is TRBV5-1 and J is TRBJ2-2; no reliable D call. The CDR3 consists of 13 residues. The V gene lost 0 bases and the J gene lost 7 bases, with 7 bases spanning the gap. From germline, CDR1 is SGHRS and CDR2 YFSETQ. In nucleotides, the CDR3 is TGCGCCAGCAGCTTGGAACACCTCGGGGAGCTGTTTTTT. It yields the protein CASSLEHLGELFF.

The V call is TRBV5-6, the J call TRBJ1-5, with TRBD1 identical over 8 bases. V was pared by 4 bases and J by 6 bases, with 15 bases of the junction left unmatched. The CDR3 length is 17 residues. Germline V gene sequence: CDR1 SGHDT, CDR2 YYEEEE. CDR3 amino acids: CASSPPGGTGRVQPQHF. CDR3 sequence (DNA): TGTGCCAGCAGCCCTCCCGGCGGGACAGGCCGAGTTCAGCCCCAGCATTTT.

The chain combines TRBV11-2 with TRBJ2-5; D remains unclear. Trimming pared 5 bases from V and 5 bases from J, leaving 15 bases between. The CDR3 length is 14 residues. Germline V gene data show CDR1 as SGHAT and CDR2 as FQNNGV. The CDR3, as DNA: TGTGCCAGCAGCCCTCAGGCGCTTGGGGAGACCCAGTACTTC. Protein: CASSPQALGETQYF.

V and J are TRBV11-2 and TRBJ1-6; D is perhaps TRBD1 (5 bases). The CDR3 consists of 14 residues. The V and J ends lost 0 bases and 12 bases respectively, with 12 bases between them. Germline CDR1 and CDR2: SGHAT and FQNNGV. CDR3 residues: CASSLDRDVGPLHF. DNA for the CDR3: TGTGCCAGCAGCTTAGACCGGGACGTCGGACCCCTCCACTTT. Using reference TRBV11-2 and TRBJ1-6 for the parts outside the CDR3, the full variable domain is EAGVAQSPRYKIIEKRQSVAFWCNPISGHATLYWYQQILGQGPKLLIQFQNNGVVDDSQLPKDRFSAERLKGVDSTLKIQPAKLEDSAVYLCASSLDRDVGPLHFGNGTRLTVT.

The chain combines TRBV30 with TRBJ2-1, with D possibly matching TRBD1 (6 bases). V was pared by 7 bases and J by 5 bases, with 15 bases between. This CDR3 comprises 13 residues. Germline V gene sequence: CDR1 GTSNPN, CDR2 SVGIG (reference sequence). As DNA, the CDR3 is TGTGCCTCCTCCCCAGGGGCTGACAATGAGCAGTTCTTC. Its protein product is CASSPGADNEQFF.

This clonotype was seen only a few times. CDR3 DNA: TGCGCCAGCAGAGAACAGGGTGGCACTGAAGCTTTCTTT. Translated, it gives CASREQGGTEAFF. The genes are TRBV5-1 and TRBJ1-1, with D possibly matching TRBD1 (6 bases). The CDR3 is made up of 13 amino acids. CDR1 is SGHRS, CDR2 YFSETQ, per germline. The V end lost 5 bases, the J end lost 4 bases, and 12 bases lay between the germline ends. Full variable domain (rest looked up from reference TRBV5-1 and TRBJ1-1): KAGVTQTPRYLIKTRGQQVTLSCSPISGHRSVSWYQQTPGQGLQFLFEYFSETQRNKGNFPGRFSGRQFSNSRSEMNVSTLELGDSALYLCASREQGGTEAFFGQGTRLTVV.

This rearrangement joins TRBV20-1 to TRBJ2-7, with D uncertain. This CDR3 has 14 amino acids. Trimming removed 0 bases from V and 4 bases from J, with 13 bases in between. Germline V gene lookup returns CDR1 DFQATT and CDR2 SNEGSKA (reference sequence). CDR3 residues: CSARDPSTFYEQYF. As DNA, the CDR3 is TGCAGTGCTAGAGACCCCAGCACCTTTTACGAGCAGTACTTC.